This TCR beta chain was documented in a study of cytomegalovirus exposure and HLA in healthy donors. The PCR contained 60 Vbeta and 13 Jbeta primers. Using immunoSEQ multiplex PCR, the repertoire was profiled, and TCRdb retains in-frame clones only, with some absent. The sample consists of 150,000 to 200,000 clones, approximately 80% of them appearing once. CDR1 is LNHDA and CDR2 is SQIVND in the germline V gene (reference sequence). The CDR3 runs 15 residues. V shed 3 bases and J 1 base; nucleotides not matched to a gene: 5. The chain has TRBV19 and TRBJ2-7; 8 positions agree with TRBD2. This receptor was taken from a male donor in good health and CMV-seropositive. Source material: PBMCs. CDR3 bases: TGTGCCAGTAGTATTGGACTAGCTGAATCCTACGAGCAGTACTTC. Translating it yields CASSIGLAESYEQYF.